These T cell receptor beta chains were read from a single sample in a study of cytomegalovirus exposure and HLA in healthy donors. Produced via immunoSEQ multiplex PCR; TCRdb's table is partial and in-frame only. This repertoire shows approximately 220,000 clones, about 83% found once; its top ten account for around a sixth. Sequenced material: PBMCs. The receptors were gathered from a man in his forties in good health and CMV-seronegative. Both conserved end residues are part of each CDR3. The D gene is left open where the match is weak. Expanded clones get a size class; other rows say once, few or many, or leave the size out.

v_call: TRBV30; clone_size: NA; j_call: TRBJ1-1; d_call: NA; cdr3_aa: CAWSSGTPLEEAFF; cdr3_nt: TGTGCCTGGAGCTCCGGGACACCTTTGGAGGAAGCTTTCTTT
v_call: TRBV5-1; clone_size: NA; j_call: TRBJ1-1; d_call: NA; cdr3_aa: CASSLSANTEAFF; cdr3_nt: TGCGCCAGCAGCTTGAGCGCGAACACTGAAGCTTTCTTT
v_call: TRBV5-6; clone_size: NA; j_call: TRBJ2-5; d_call: TRBD1; cdr3_aa: CASSLDRGFLQETQYF; cdr3_nt: TGTGCCAGCAGCTTGGACAGGGGGTTTCTTCAAGAGACCCAGTACTTC
v_call: TRBV13; clone_size: NA; j_call: TRBJ1-3; d_call: NA; cdr3_aa: CASSATGKEAGNTIYF; cdr3_nt: TGTGCCAGCAGCGCAACCGGGAAAGAGGCAGGAAACACCATATATTTT
v_call: TRBV10-3; clone_size: NA; j_call: TRBJ2-1; d_call: NA; cdr3_aa: CAISESGDNEQFF; cdr3_nt: TGTGCCATCAGTGAGTCGGGAGACAATGAGCAGTTCTTC
v_call: TRBV2; clone_size: NA; j_call: TRBJ2-3; d_call: TRBD1; cdr3_aa: CASYRGHTDTQYF; cdr3_nt: TGTGCCTCCTACAGGGGGCACACAGATACGCAGTATTTT
v_call: TRBV5-4; clone_size: NA; j_call: TRBJ1-2; d_call: TRBD1; cdr3_aa: CASSMGADRNYGYTF; cdr3_nt: TGTGCCAGCAGCATGGGGGCGGACAGGAACTATGGCTACACCTTC
v_call: TRBV6-5; clone_size: NA; j_call: TRBJ2-7; d_call: TRBD1; cdr3_aa: CASSYRGQGDEQYF; cdr3_nt: TGTGCCAGCAGTTACAGGGGACAGGGGGACGAGCAGTACTTC
v_call: TRBV20-1; clone_size: NA; j_call: TRBJ2-7; d_call: TRBD1; cdr3_aa: CSAIRGREQYF; cdr3_nt: TGCAGTGCTATTAGGGGGCGCGAGCAGTACTTC
v_call: TRBV6-6; clone_size: NA; j_call: TRBJ2-5; d_call: TRBD1; cdr3_aa: CASSYSTGGETQYF; cdr3_nt: TGTGCCAGCAGTTACTCGACAGGGGGAGAGACCCAGTACTTC
v_call: TRBV14; clone_size: NA; j_call: TRBJ2-1; d_call: NA; cdr3_aa: CASSQGVASSYNEQFF; cdr3_nt: TGTGCCAGCAGCCAGGGCGTAGCGTCCTCCTACAATGAGCAGTTCTTC
v_call: TRBV5-4; clone_size: NA; j_call: TRBJ2-7; d_call: NA; cdr3_aa: CASSFKYEQYF; cdr3_nt: TGTGCCAGCAGCTTTAAATACGAGCAGTACTTC
v_call: TRBV4-3; clone_size: NA; j_call: TRBJ1-2; d_call: NA; cdr3_aa: CASSQIDRPYGYTF; cdr3_nt: TGCGCCAGCAGCCAAATTGACAGGCCCTATGGCTACACCTTC
v_call: TRBV7-2; clone_size: NA; j_call: TRBJ2-7; d_call: NA; cdr3_aa: CASSLPGEQYF; cdr3_nt: TGTGCCAGCAGCCTTCCAGGCGAGCAGTACTTC
v_call: TRBV5-3; clone_size: NA; j_call: TRBJ2-3; d_call: TRBD1; cdr3_aa: CARSRRQGATDTQYF; cdr3_nt: TGTGCCAGAAGCCGACGACAGGGGGCAACAGATACGCAGTATTTT
v_call: TRBV20-1; clone_size: once; j_call: TRBJ2-3; d_call: NA; cdr3_aa: CSASTGFRQYF; cdr3_nt: TGCAGTGCTAGTACAGGGTTTCGGCAGTATTTT
v_call: TRBV19; clone_size: NA; j_call: TRBJ1-2; d_call: NA; cdr3_aa: CASSTTQGSNYGYTF; cdr3_nt: TGTGCCAGTAGTACGACACAGGGATCTAACTATGGCTACACCTTC
v_call: TRBV6-5; clone_size: few; j_call: TRBJ1-1; d_call: NA; cdr3_aa: CASSYSQGLEAFF; cdr3_nt: TGTGCCAGCAGTTATTCACAGGGATTAGAGGCTTTCTTT
v_call: TRBV6-6; clone_size: NA; j_call: TRBJ1-4; d_call: NA; cdr3_aa: CASRRLPAANEKLFF; cdr3_nt: TGTGCCAGCAGACGACTGCCGGCTGCTAATGAAAAACTGTTTTTT
v_call: TRBV19; clone_size: NA; j_call: TRBJ2-4; d_call: NA; cdr3_aa: CASSIGLAKAKNIQYF; cdr3_nt: TGTGCCAGTAGTATTGGGCTAGCGAAAGCCAAAAACATTCAGTACTTC
v_call: TRBV9; clone_size: once; j_call: TRBJ2-5; d_call: NA; cdr3_aa: CASSSSPFREETQYF; cdr3_nt: TGTGCCAGCAGCTCCTCCCCTTTCCGGGAGGAGACCCAGTACTTC
v_call: TRBV4-2; clone_size: NA; j_call: TRBJ2-7; d_call: NA; cdr3_aa: CASSQERNAYEQYF; cdr3_nt: TGTGCCAGCAGCCAAGAGCGGAATGCCTACGAGCAGTACTTC
v_call: TRBV28; clone_size: once; j_call: TRBJ2-7; d_call: TRBD2; cdr3_aa: CASSFGPGLGREQYF; cdr3_nt: TGTGCCAGCAGTTTCGGCCCGGGACTAGGCAGGGAGCAGTACTTC
v_call: TRBV20-1; clone_size: NA; j_call: TRBJ1-2; d_call: TRBD1; cdr3_aa: CSAGQGYGYTF; cdr3_nt: TGCAGTGCGGGACAGGGCTATGGCTACACCTTC
v_call: TRBV5-1; clone_size: NA; j_call: TRBJ1-4; d_call: TRBD1; cdr3_aa: CASSSGTEDEKLFF; cdr3_nt: TGCGCCAGCAGCTCCGGGACAGAAGATGAAAAACTGTTTTTT
v_call: TRBV18; clone_size: NA; j_call: TRBJ2-2; d_call: NA; cdr3_aa: CASSHETNTGELFF; cdr3_nt: TGTGCCAGCTCCCACGAGACGAACACCGGGGAGCTGTTTTTT
v_call: TRBV18; clone_size: NA; j_call: TRBJ2-3; d_call: TRBD1; cdr3_aa: CASSPRTGSTDTQYF; cdr3_nt: TGTGCCAGCTCACCGAGGACAGGGAGCACAGATACGCAGTATTTT
v_call: TRBV28; clone_size: NA; j_call: TRBJ2-7; d_call: NA; cdr3_aa: CASSGAVYEQYF; cdr3_nt: TGTGCCAGCAGTGGGGCCGTCTACGAGCAGTACTTC
v_call: TRBV19; clone_size: NA; j_call: TRBJ1-5; d_call: NA; cdr3_aa: CASSLGQPNSNQPQHF; cdr3_nt: TGTGCCAGTAGTTTAGGACAGCCAAATAGCAATCAGCCCCAGCATTTT
v_call: TRBV10-3; clone_size: NA; j_call: TRBJ2-7; d_call: NA; cdr3_aa: CAISGGRSTYEQYF; cdr3_nt: TGTGCCATCAGTGGGGGGAGGTCGACCTACGAGCAGTACTTC
v_call: TRBV6-1; clone_size: NA; j_call: TRBJ2-5; d_call: TRBD1; cdr3_aa: CASRRDRETQYF; cdr3_nt: TGTGCCAGCAGGAGGGACAGGGAGACCCAGTACTTC
v_call: TRBV6-1; clone_size: few; j_call: TRBJ1-5; d_call: NA; cdr3_aa: CASSEGYKGDQPQHF; cdr3_nt: TGTGCCAGCAGTGAAGGTTATAAGGGGGATCAGCCCCAGCATTTT
v_call: TRBV7-2; clone_size: NA; j_call: TRBJ1-1; d_call: NA; cdr3_aa: CASSRQGNTEAFF; cdr3_nt: TGTGCCAGCAGCCGTCAGGGAAACACTGAAGCTTTCTTT
v_call: TRBV9; clone_size: NA; j_call: TRBJ2-1; d_call: NA; cdr3_aa: CASSVGGGRAYNEQFF; cdr3_nt: TGTGCCAGCAGCGTAGGGGGCGGTCGCGCCTACAATGAGCAGTTCTTC
v_call: TRBV7-2; clone_size: NA; j_call: TRBJ2-7; d_call: NA; cdr3_aa: CASTPDNSYEQYF; cdr3_nt: TGTGCCAGCACCCCGGACAACTCCTACGAGCAGTACTTC
v_call: TRBV7-6; clone_size: NA; j_call: TRBJ2-7; d_call: TRBD2; cdr3_aa: CASSLAGGVGHEQYF; cdr3_nt: TGTGCCAGCAGCTTAGCGGGGGGGGTGGGCCACGAGCAGTACTTC
v_call: TRBV6-5; clone_size: NA; j_call: TRBJ2-3; d_call: NA; cdr3_aa: CASSYLTDTQYF; cdr3_nt: TGTGCCAGCAGTTACCTCACAGATACGCAGTATTTT
v_call: TRBV7-8; clone_size: NA; j_call: TRBJ2-1; d_call: NA; cdr3_aa: CASSFRVSRWVDNEQFF; cdr3_nt: TGTGCCAGCAGCTTTAGAGTATCTAGGTGGGTTGACAATGAGCAGTTCTTC
v_call: TRBV29-1; clone_size: NA; j_call: TRBJ2-1; d_call: NA; cdr3_aa: CSVEGGSSYNEQFF; cdr3_nt: TGCAGCGTTGAAGGTGGGAGCTCCTACAATGAGCAGTTCTTC
v_call: TRBV19; clone_size: once; j_call: TRBJ2-5; d_call: NA; cdr3_aa: CASTPVAGSTETQYF; cdr3_nt: TGTGCCAGTACCCCCGTGGCGGGGTCGACGGAGACCCAGTACTTC
v_call: TRBV10-3; clone_size: NA; j_call: TRBJ1-2; d_call: TRBD1; cdr3_aa: CAIRDQGAQYGYTF; cdr3_nt: TGTGCCATCAGGGATCAGGGGGCTCAGTATGGCTACACCTTC
v_call: TRBV5-1; clone_size: NA; j_call: TRBJ2-5; d_call: TRBD2; cdr3_aa: CASSSTSGRARGETQYF; cdr3_nt: TGCGCCAGCAGCTCGACGAGCGGGAGGGCCCGTGGAGAGACCCAGTACTTC
v_call: TRBV29-1; clone_size: NA; j_call: TRBJ1-1; d_call: NA; cdr3_aa: CSVRGGTEAFF; cdr3_nt: TGCAGCGTTAGGGGGGGCACTGAAGCTTTCTTT
v_call: TRBV27; clone_size: NA; j_call: TRBJ1-2; d_call: TRBD1; cdr3_aa: CASSLSTGGLYGYTF; cdr3_nt: TGTGCCAGCAGTTTGTCGACAGGGGGACTGTATGGCTACACCTTC
v_call: TRBV2; clone_size: NA; j_call: TRBJ2-7; d_call: NA; cdr3_aa: CASSANWFREQYF; cdr3_nt: TGTGCCAGCAGTGCTAATTGGTTCCGGGAGCAGTACTTC
v_call: TRBV9; clone_size: few; j_call: TRBJ2-7; d_call: TRBD1; cdr3_aa: CASSETDRGLYEQYF; cdr3_nt: TGTGCCAGCAGCGAAACGGACAGGGGGTTGTACGAGCAGTACTTC
v_call: TRBV19; clone_size: NA; j_call: TRBJ2-1; d_call: TRBD2; cdr3_aa: CASRTSNEQFF; cdr3_nt: TGTGCCAGTCGGACTAGCAATGAGCAGTTCTTC
v_call: TRBV4-2; clone_size: NA; j_call: TRBJ2-1; d_call: TRBD2; cdr3_aa: CASSQDRGGAYNEQFF; cdr3_nt: TGTGCCAGCAGCCAAGATCGGGGAGGGGCCTACAATGAGCAGTTCTTC
v_call: TRBV4-2; clone_size: NA; j_call: TRBJ2-1; d_call: NA; cdr3_aa: CASSQSLDEQFF; cdr3_nt: TGTGCCAGCAGCCAGTCCCTAGATGAGCAGTTCTTC
v_call: TRBV29-1; clone_size: NA; j_call: TRBJ1-2; d_call: TRBD1; cdr3_aa: CSVDFGTAARNYGYTF; cdr3_nt: TGCAGCGTTGACTTCGGGACAGCGGCCCGTAACTATGGCTACACCTTC
v_call: TRBV14; clone_size: NA; j_call: TRBJ2-3; d_call: NA; cdr3_aa: CASSQGLRGDTQYF; cdr3_nt: TGTGCCAGCAGCCAGGGGTTAAGGGGGGATACGCAGTATTTT
v_call: TRBV6-4; clone_size: once; j_call: TRBJ2-7; d_call: TRBD2; cdr3_aa: CASRREGLPSYEQYF; cdr3_nt: TGTGCCAGCAGGCGGGAGGGCTTACCTTCCTACGAGCAGTACTTC